The 21 T cell receptor beta chains presented below share a single source sample, sequenced in a study of CD8+ T cells in alopecia areata (dated by TCRdb to the late 2010s). The library relied on the immunoSEQ multiplex PCR assay. For TCR sequencing, RNA was extracted from every sample and reverse transcribed into cDNA to serve as template. TCRdb took this table from immuneACCESS and kept in-frame rearrangements with V and J called. Such tables lack part of the clones; where checked against another copy, unresolved V genes explain under half of the gap, and the rest is unexplained. The sample includes 100,000 to 120,000 clones, with 55% to 70% observed a single time. The top ten constitute about 23% of the sample. Specimen: NKG2D-low CD8+ T cells sorted from blood. The cell subset or site label of this sample denotes: sorted CD8+ NKG2D-low blood T cells. The receptors come from a human donor with alopecia areata.

This clone was detected a few times. The chain joins TRBV7-9 to TRBJ2-5; 11 positions agree with TRBD2. The germline CDR1 and CDR2 sequences are SEHNR and FQNEAQ (reference sequence). The junction had 9 bases not matched to a gene; V was cut back by 2 bases and J by 4 bases. The CDR3 totals 17 residues. CDR3 protein: CASSLPLTSGSTETQYF. CDR3 DNA: TGTGCCAGCAGCTTACCTCTAACTAGCGGGAGCACAGAGACCCAGTACTTC.

The chain combines TRBV28 with TRBJ2-1; a weak D match, TRBD2 (6 bases). Germline CDR1 is MDHEN and CDR2 is SYDVKM. The ends were cut back, 8 bases at V and 2 bases at J, with 13 bases in the middle. The CDR3 has 14 amino acids. This CDR3 is CASEGLATYNEQFF. DNA for the CDR3: TGTGCCAGCGAAGGGCTAGCGACCTACAATGAGCAGTTCTTC.

This clone has just a few counts. The V and J genes are TRBV4-2 and TRBJ2-7; D possibly corresponds to TRBD2 (5 bases). CDR1 is LGHNA, CDR2 YNFKEQ, per germline. Trimming took off 4 bases at V and 3 bases at J, with 13 bases between the two ends. The CDR3 is made up of 14 amino acids. The CDR3 reads CASSRHLAGYEQYF. CDR3 in DNA: TGTGCCAGCAGCCGACACCTCGCGGGCTACGAGCAGTACTTC.

As for this clone: The junction and the germline gene differ at one end; a read error may be behind it. The rearrangement uses TRBV11-3 and TRBJ2-3; D gene ambiguous. CDR1 is SGHNT and CDR2 is YENEEA in the germline V gene. The CDR3 spans 12 residues. As DNA, the CDR3 is TGTGCCAGCAGCTTCACCTACGATACCCAGTATTTT. Protein: CASSFTYDTQYF.

The chain is built from TRBV12-5 and TRBJ2-6; 9 bases are a match to TRBD2. Germline V lookup: CDR1 LGHNT, CDR2 FRNRAP. Unmatched junction bases numbered 23, after V lost 2 bases and J lost 0 bases. This CDR3 has 24 residues. DNA of the CDR3: TGTGCTAGTGGTTTGACCCTCGGGGCTAGCGGGGATTCTCGGCAGGGCTCTGGGGCCAACGTCCTGACTTTC. Amino acid sequence: CASGLTLGASGDSRQGSGANVLTF.

The chain joins TRBV5-4 to TRBJ1-1, with D uncertain. The ends were cut back, 4 bases at V and 3 bases at J, with 16 bases in the middle. CDR1 and CDR2 (germline): SGHNT, YYREEE (reference sequence). The CDR3 spans 15 residues. The CDR3 region has the DNA TGTGCCAGCAGCCCTCGAGCCCTGAGTGACACTGAAGCTTTCTTT. Translation: CASSPRALSDTEAFF.

V is TRBV15 and J is TRBJ2-1; 8 bases are a match to TRBD2. V lost 8 bases, J lost 2 bases, and 11 bases stayed unmatched. Germline loops: CDR1 LNHNV, CDR2 YYDKDF (reference sequence). This CDR3 has 16 amino acids. CDR3 sequence (DNA): TGTGCCACCGTCGAAGCGGGAGCGAACACCTACAATGAGCAGTTCTTC. This gives the protein CATVEAGANTYNEQFF.

The rearrangement links TRBV27 to TRBJ2-5, with 12 bases fitting TRBD1. Trimming cost V 5 bases and J 5 bases; bases outside gene matches: 6. The CDR3 is 15 residues long. Germline CDR1 and CDR2: MNHEY and SMNVEV (reference sequence). DNA for the CDR3: TGTGCCAGCAGTGGCCGGGACAGGGGGCCGGAGACCCAGTACTTC. Translating it yields CASSGRDRGPETQYF.

The rearrangement links TRBV5-1 to TRBJ1-5; tentatively, D is TRBD1 (5 bases). There are 18 residues in the CDR3. V shed 1 base and J shed 4 bases, with 21 bases lying between them. Germline-derived CDR1 and CDR2 are SGHRS and YFSETQ. CDR3 nucleotide sequence: TGCGCCAGCAGCTTGCATCCGGGGACGGATATACGGAATCAGCCCCAGCATTTT. This codes for CASSLHPGTDIRNQPQHF. Complete variable domain (other parts from reference TRBV5-1 and TRBJ1-5): KAGVTQTPRYLIKTRGQQVTLSCSPISGHRSVSWYQQTPGQGLQFLFEYFSETQRNKGNFPGRFSGRQFSNSRSEMNVSTLELGDSALYLCASSLHPGTDIRNQPQHFGDGTRLSIL.

Remarks on this clone: Additional DNA sequences in this sample encode the identical CDR3. The CDR3 DNA is TGTGCCAGCAGCGTAGTCACAGGGGATGGCTACACCTTC. Translation gives CASSVVTGDGYTF. The genes are TRBV9 and TRBJ1-2; TRBD1 aligns across 7 bases. Germline V gene data show CDR1 as SGDLS and CDR2 as YYNGEE. The CDR3 totals 13 residues. J gave up 6 bases and V 0 bases, and 2 bases lay outside the gene matches.

A few counts support this clone. The V call is TRBV10-3, the J call TRBJ2-1; the match to TRBD2 covers 9 bases. Trimming removed 7 bases from V and 10 bases from J; junction bases left unmatched: 2. This CDR3 is 11 amino acids long. CDR1 ENHRY and CDR2 SYGVKD come from the germline V gene. CDR3: CAIIAGAEQFF. In DNA, the CDR3 is TGTGCCATCATAGCGGGAGCAGAGCAGTTCTTC.

The chain joins TRBV5-6 to TRBJ2-3; 13 nucleotides line up with TRBD2. V shed 5 bases, J shed 1 base, and the junction held 4 bases outside the gene matches. The CDR3 consists of 16 residues. The V gene's germline CDR1 is SGHDT and CDR2 YYEEEE. The CDR3 loop reads CASRDGTSGGTDTQYF. The CDR3 DNA reads TGTGCCAGCAGGGATGGGACTAGCGGGGGCACAGATACGCAGTATTTT.

This clone was counted between two and nine times. The V and J genes are TRBV27 and TRBJ2-3; D remains unclear. V was pared by 6 bases and J by 6 bases, with 13 bases between. From germline, CDR1 is MNHEY and CDR2 SMNVEV (reference sequence). The CDR3 spans 13 residues. The CDR3 is CASSLSGMDTQYF. The DNA of the CDR3 is TGTGCCAGCAGCCTATCAGGAATGGATACGCAGTATTTT.

This chain links TRBV7-3 with TRBJ2-1; tentative D call: TRBD2 (6 bases). Trimming stripped 3 bases from V and 4 bases from J, with 16 bases between. There are 16 residues in the CDR3. The germline V gene encodes CDR1 SGHTA and CDR2 FQGTGA. CDR3 bases: TGTGCCAGCAGCTTTACACCGGGACTGGAGTACAATGAGCAGTTCTTC. This codes for CASSFTPGLEYNEQFF.

This clone showed up many times. The V gene is TRBV5-4, the J gene TRBJ1-2; D call uncertain. V lost 0 bases to trimming and J lost 7 bases, with 13 bases between them. Looked up from germline, CDR1 is SGHNT and CDR2 is YYREEE (reference sequence). The length of the CDR3 is 14 residues. CDR3 sequence: CASSLGVAAGGYTF. Here the CDR3 DNA reads TGTGCCAGCAGCTTGGGCGTGGCTGCTGGTGGCTACACCTTC.

The rearrangement uses TRBV29-1 and TRBJ2-7, with TRBD1 matching 10 bases. The CDR3 spans 13 residues. The germline V gene has CDR1 SQVTM and CDR2 ANQGSEA. Trimming cost V 7 bases and J 4 bases; bases outside gene matches: 7. The CDR3 reads CSARGGQGYEQYF. Written as DNA, the CDR3 is TGCAGCGCCCGAGGGGGACAGGGGTACGAGCAGTACTTC.

This clone was observed a single time. The chain employs TRBV13 and TRBJ1-3; 8 positions agree with TRBD1. Germline assignment: CDR1 PRHDT and CDR2 FYEKMQ (reference sequence). The CDR3 is made up of 14 amino acids. J gave up 4 bases and V 2 bases, and 1 base lay outside the gene matches. CDR3 DNA: TGTGCCAGCAGCTTAAGGACAGGGGGAAACACCATATATTTT. It codes for CASSLRTGGNTIYF.

This clone is classed as medium-sized. The chain recombines TRBV10-3 with TRBJ2-3; TRBD1 matches 8 bases. Germline V gene sequence: CDR1 ENHRY, CDR2 SYGVKD. The CDR3 has 14 residues. V lost 3 bases, J lost 4 bases, and 3 bases stayed unmatched. The CDR3 DNA reads TGTGCCATCAGTGAAGGACAGGGACCAGATACGCAGTATTTT. Protein product: CAISEGQGPDTQYF.

This CDR3 reads CASSFMGGFYEQYF. As DNA, the CDR3 is TGTGCCAGCAGTTTCATGGGGGGGTTTTACGAGCAGTACTTC. The J gene is TRBJ2-7, the V gene TRBV28, with TRBD2 matching over 7 bases. With V trimmed by 3 bases and J by 4 bases, 6 bases remained unmatched. The CDR3 sequence is 14 residues long. Germline values: CDR1 MDHEN, CDR2 SYDVKM.

This clone was counted only a few times. The chain links TRBV4-2 to TRBJ2-7; D may correspond to TRBD1 or TRBD2 (5 bases each). Trimming cost V 4 bases and J 2 bases, with 15 bases left between them. The V gene's germline CDR1 is LGHNA and CDR2 YNFKEQ. The CDR3 has 15 amino acids. As DNA, the CDR3 is TGTGCCAGCAGCCCTGCCCCGGGACCAGCCTACGAGCAGTACTTC. Protein product: CASSPAPGPAYEQYF.

The chain links TRBV5-1 to TRBJ2-2; TRBD2 agrees at 10 bases. The CDR3 is made up of 15 amino acids. In germline, CDR1 is SGHRS, CDR2 YFSETQ. Losses at the gene ends were 4 bases for V and 6 bases for J; bases not matched to a gene: 6. CDR3 protein: CASSSGRVGPGELFF. CDR3 nucleotides: TGCGCCAGCAGCAGCGGGAGGGTCGGCCCCGGGGAGCTGTTTTTT. Drawing the rest from reference TRBV5-1 and TRBJ2-2, the complete variable domain is KAGVTQTPRYLIKTRGQQVTLSCSPISGHRSVSWYQQTPGQGLQFLFEYFSETQRNKGNFPGRFSGRQFSNSRSEMNVSTLELGDSALYLCASSSGRVGPGELFFGEGSRLTVL.